The clone carrying this T cell receptor (beta chain) showed up many times. Whenever a sample was processed, at least 6 million PBMCs were isolated. Every sample gave at least 5 micrograms of total RNA when it was extracted. The entry originates in a study of blood T cells in healthy people across ages. Then a second PCR, running roughly 7 to 11 cycles, was carried out with a sample-barcoded 5' primer and a J-beta primer mix. TCRdb used MiXCR to reprocess the 5' RACE reads, holding one entry per CDR3 protein. The repertoire consists of roughly 900,000 distinct CDR3 sequences, with around 26% occurring once and the leading ten covering roughly 17%. There are 15 residues in the CDR3. Losses at the gene ends were 6 bases for V and 10 bases for J; bases not matched to a gene: 15. Germline V gives CDR1 MNHEY, CDR2 SVGEGT.

The sample consisted of blood. The rearrangement links TRBV6-2 or TRBV6-3 to TRBJ2-4; TRBD2 aligns across 7 bases. The sequence came from a woman aged 80 or over in good health. CDR3 DNA sequence: TGTGCCAGCAGCCCCATGGGGAGGGCAAAGTATATTCAGTACTTC. Amino acids: CASSPMGRAKYIQYF.